Listed below are T cell receptor beta chains from one sample, sequenced in a study of cytomegalovirus exposure and HLA in healthy donors. The method was immunoSEQ multiplex PCR; TCRdb's version includes in-frame clones alone and lacks a portion of them. The data contain around 270,000 clones, about four fifths of them singletons. The sample taken for sequencing was PBMCs. These TCRs come from a girl under 10 years old in good health and CMV-seronegative. CDR3s include the opening cysteine and the closing phenylalanine or tryptophan. The D gene is left open where the match is weak. Not every row has a clone size; where given, it reads once, few, many or a size class.

d_gene | j_gene | abundance | v_gene | CDR3aa | CDR3nt
. | TRBJ1-2 | . | TRBV2 | CASSDSWAGTLYGYTF | TGTGCCAGCAGTGATAGTTGGGCCGGTACCCTCTATGGCTACACCTTC
. | TRBJ1-1 | . | TRBV4-1 | CASSQDRGEVREAFF | TGCGCCAGCAGCCAAGATAGAGGGGAGGTAAGAGAAGCTTTCTTT
TRBD2 | TRBJ2-1 | . | TRBV25-1 | CASSEGGSPYPEQFF | TGTGCCAGCAGTGAGGGAGGGTCTCCCTACCCTGAGCAGTTCTTC
. | TRBJ2-3 | once | TRBV2 | CASSEPRVGTDTQYF | TGTGCCAGCAGTGAACCCAGGGTGGGCACAGATACGCAGTATTTT
. | TRBJ2-2 | . | TRBV10-1 | CASSATNTGELFF | TGCGCCAGCAGTGCCACGAACACCGGGGAGCTGTTTTTT
TRBD1 | TRBJ2-7 | . | TRBV6-1 | CASTLLTGSPYEQYF | TGTGCCAGCACCCTTTTGACAGGGTCCCCCTACGAGCAGTACTTC
TRBD1 | TRBJ2-1 | . | TRBV29-1 | CSVVGGTGHSSYNEQFF | TGCAGCGTTGTTGGCGGGACAGGTCATAGCTCCTACAATGAGCAGTTCTTC
. | TRBJ2-3 | . | TRBV4-1 | CASSHTPGTSTDTQYF | TGCGCCAGCAGCCATACACCAGGGACTAGCACAGATACGCAGTATTTT
TRBD2 | TRBJ2-5 | . | TRBV11-3 | CASSLEGTSSQETQYF | TGTGCCAGCAGCTTAGAGGGGACTAGCAGCCAAGAGACCCAGTACTTC
. | TRBJ1-2 | . | TRBV13 | CASSFKENYGYTF | TGTGCCAGCAGCTTCAAGGAGAACTATGGCTACACCTTC
. | TRBJ2-7 | once | TRBV11-2 | CASSPATGSRNEQYF | TGTGCCAGCAGTCCTGCCACAGGGAGCAGGAACGAGCAGTACTTC
. | TRBJ2-5 | . | TRBV11-3 | CASSEQQETQYF | TGTGCCAGCAGCGAGCAACAAGAGACCCAGTACTTC
. | TRBJ1-4 | . | TRBV7-8 | CASSSGEGSLEKLFF | TGTGCCAGCAGCTCCGGTGAGGGCTCTTTGGAAAAACTGTTTTTT
TRBD1 | TRBJ2-4 | . | TRBV4-1 | CASSPKLTGGEYIQYF | TGCGCCAGCAGCCCCAAATTGACAGGGGGAGAGTACATTCAGTACTTC
. | TRBJ2-7 | . | TRBV19 | CASSIGVQAYEQYF | TGTGCCAGTAGTATAGGGGTCCAGGCCTACGAGCAGTACTTC
TRBD1 | TRBJ2-2 | . | TRBV18 | CASSGRTGMNTGELFF | TGTGCCAGCTCAGGCCGGACAGGAATGAACACCGGGGAGCTGTTTTTT
. | TRBJ2-7 | . | TRBV29-1 | CSVFLADRSYEQYF | TGCAGCGTGTTTCTTGCGGACAGATCCTACGAGCAGTACTTC
. | TRBJ2-7 | . | TRBV27 | CASSLARAYEQYF | TGTGCCAGCAGTCTAGCTCGAGCGTACGAGCAGTACTTC
TRBD2 | TRBJ2-7 | . | TRBV2 | CASSEYGLDTDEQYF | TGTGCCAGCAGTGAATACGGACTAGATACCGACGAGCAGTACTTC
. | TRBJ1-6 | . | TRBV27 | CASSLVAGQYNSPLHF | TGTGCCAGCAGTTTAGTGGCAGGGCAATATAATTCACCCCTCCACTTT
. | TRBJ1-2 | once | TRBV6-4 | CAPLGGNYGYTF | TGTGCCCCTCTTGGGGGGAACTATGGCTACACCTTC
. | TRBJ1-5 | . | TRBV15 | CATSQNRVGQPQHF | TGTGCCACCAGCCAAAACAGGGTTGGCCAGCCCCAGCATTTT
TRBD1 | TRBJ2-6 | . | TRBV4-2 | CASSQESLGQGSSGANVLTF | TGTGCCAGCAGCCAAGAATCGTTAGGACAGGGTTCCTCTGGGGCCAACGTCCTGACTTTC
TRBD1 | TRBJ1-5 | few | TRBV7-6 | CASSLGRGLQPQHF | TGTGCCAGCAGCTTAGGCAGGGGGCTTCAGCCCCAGCATTTT
. | TRBJ1-1 | . | TRBV7-6 | CASSLQTSTEAFF | TGTGCCAGCAGCTTACAGACTAGCACTGAAGCTTTCTTT
. | TRBJ1-2 | once | TRBV7-9 | CSSSLDLAYGYTF | TGTTCCAGCAGCTTAGACCTAGCCTATGGCTACACCTTC
. | TRBJ1-2 | . | TRBV7-9 | CASSLGATGYHGYTF | TGTGCCAGCAGCTTAGGGGCCACGGGGTACCATGGCTACACCTTC
. | TRBJ1-5 | . | TRBV6-5 | CASSARRGGGPQHF | TGTGCCAGCAGTGCCCGTCGGGGTGGCGGGCCCCAGCATTTT
. | TRBJ2-2 | . | TRBV7-8 | CASNNWGGPTGELFF | TGTGCCAGCAACAATTGGGGGGGCCCGACCGGGGAGCTGTTTTTT
. | TRBJ2-1 | . | TRBV10-3 | CACGARVEQFF | TGTGCCTGCGGGGCTCGGGTTGAGCAGTTCTTC
TRBD2 | TRBJ2-5 | . | TRBV5-4 | CASSPRLAEETQYF | TGTGCCAGCAGCCCCAGACTAGCCGAAGAGACCCAGTACTTC
. | TRBJ2-6 | . | TRBV5-4 | CASSLIGAGANVLTF | TGTGCCAGCAGCCTCATCGGGGCTGGGGCCAACGTCCTGACTTTC
TRBD1 | TRBJ1-1 | . | TRBV6-5 | CASKLSGQRNTEAFF | TGTGCCAGCAAACTATCGGGACAGAGAAACACTGAAGCTTTCTTT
. | TRBJ2-2 | . | TRBV19 | CASSIGWNTGELFF | TGTGCCAGTAGTATTGGCTGGAACACCGGGGAGCTGTTTTTT
. | TRBJ2-7 | . | TRBV27 | CATAFGPSGEQYF | TGTGCCACCGCATTTGGGCCAAGTGGCGAGCAGTACTTC
TRBD1 | TRBJ1-1 | few | TRBV30 | CAWDYGQGVTEAFF | TGTGCCTGGGACTACGGACAGGGCGTAACTGAAGCTTTCTTT
. | TRBJ1-4 | . | TRBV21-1 | CASSKVEGKGEKLFF | TGTGCCAGCAGCAAAGTAGAGGGAAAAGGGGAAAAACTGTTTTTT
. | TRBJ1-3 | . | TRBV13 | CATLVQASGNTIYF | TGTGCCACCCTGGTTCAGGCCTCTGGAAACACCATATATTTT
. | TRBJ2-1 | . | TRBV9 | CASSPHYGEQFF | TGTGCCAGCAGCCCCCACTATGGGGAGCAGTTCTTC
. | TRBJ2-3 | . | TRBV28 | CASSYSSRFRTDTQYF | TGTGCCAGCAGTTATTCTAGCCGTTTCCGGACAGATACGCAGTATTTT
. | TRBJ1-1 | once | TRBV7-9 | CASSPPRRNAEAFF | TGTGCCAGCAGCCCCCCTCGGAGAAACGCTGAAGCTTTCTTT
. | TRBJ1-4 | . | TRBV28 | CASSLQGLREKLFF | TGTGCCAGCAGTTTACAGGGTCTTCGTGAAAAACTGTTTTTT
TRBD2 | TRBJ2-3 | once | TRBV27 | CASRRILAGGYTDTQYF | TGTGCCAGCAGACGAATCCTAGCGGGAGGGTACACAGATACGCAGTATTTT
TRBD1 | TRBJ1-6 | . | TRBV9 | CASSATGTVNSPLHF | TGTGCCAGCAGCGCAACCGGGACAGTAAATTCACCCCTCCACTTT
. | TRBJ1-3 | . | TRBV28 | CASSLQGSDTIYF | TGTGCCAGCAGTTTGCAGGGTTCAGACACCATATATTTT
. | TRBJ2-3 | . | TRBV30 | CARTQAGLWDTQYF | TGTGCCCGCACCCAGGCGGGACTCTGGGATACGCAGTATTTT
. | TRBJ1-2 | . | TRBV7-6 | CASSRGPPDRAGGYTF | TGTGCCAGCAGCCGCGGACCGCCAGACAGAGCAGGGGGCTACACCTTC
. | TRBJ1-2 | . | TRBV5-5 | CASSLGHYNYGYTF | TGTGCCAGCAGCTTGGGTCACTATAACTATGGCTACACCTTC
. | TRBJ1-2 | . | TRBV5-1 | CASSLGTVFNYGYTF | TGCGCCAGCAGCTTGGGGACAGTCTTTAACTATGGCTACACCTTC